The subject of this entry is one TCR beta chain. The data derive from a study of blood T cell repertoires in COVID-19. Study-wide background: Acute and convalescent COVID-19 specimens originated in the United States, Italy and Spain. Sources were T cells, B-cell-depleted T cells, or PBMCs; the material itself was cDNA or gDNA.

Original methodology: Using reference gene primer amplification, nucleated cell counts were estimated. The protocol was immunoSEQ multiplex PCR, while the TCRdb copy is restricted to in-frame clones and leaves out a portion. Clonal size and the V and J genes are those of that table, whereas D and trimming came from the DNA. The table records under 45,000 clones, 80% to 90% of them present only once. This CDR3 spans 14 amino acids. The germline V gene encodes CDR1 MNHEY and CDR2 SMNVEV (reference sequence). J gave up 2 bases and V 7 bases, and 7 bases lay outside the gene matches. This sequence joins TRBV27 and TRBJ2-5; 7 bases align to TRBD2. The sequence came from a human donor in a cohort sampled during active COVID-19. The source material was peripheral blood. CDR3 sequence: CASKVQRGQETQYF. CDR3 nucleotide sequence: TGTGCCAGCAAGGTCCAGCGGGGTCAAGAGACCCAGTACTTC.